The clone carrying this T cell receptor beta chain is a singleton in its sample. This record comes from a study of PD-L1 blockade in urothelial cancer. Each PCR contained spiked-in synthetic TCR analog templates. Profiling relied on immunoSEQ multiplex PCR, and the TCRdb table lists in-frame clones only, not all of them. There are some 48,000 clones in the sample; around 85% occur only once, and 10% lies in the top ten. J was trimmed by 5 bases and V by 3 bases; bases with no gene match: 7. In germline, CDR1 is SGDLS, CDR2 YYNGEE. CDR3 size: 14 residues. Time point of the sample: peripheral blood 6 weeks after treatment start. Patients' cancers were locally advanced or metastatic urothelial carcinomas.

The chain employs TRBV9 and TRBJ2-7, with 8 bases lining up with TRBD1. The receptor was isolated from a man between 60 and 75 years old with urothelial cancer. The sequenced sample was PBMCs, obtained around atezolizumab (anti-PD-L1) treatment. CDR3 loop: CASSARDRLDEQYF. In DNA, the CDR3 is TGTGCCAGCAGCGCCCGGGACAGGCTCGACGAGCAGTACTTC.